These T cell receptor beta chains were read from a single sample in a study of cytomegalovirus exposure and HLA in healthy donors. Some clones are missing from TCRdb's copy, which holds only in-frame ones; the method was immunoSEQ multiplex PCR. The sample has 110,000 or so clones; 65% to 75% are singletons. What was sequenced was PBMCs. These receptor sequences come from a woman aged 45-59 years in good health and CMV-seropositive. CDR3s leave out the opening cysteine and the closing phenylalanine or tryptophan. The D gene is left open where the match is weak.

>NA|TRBJ1-2|TRBV29-1
SVDPGGGGYT
>NA|TRBJ1-5|TRBV19
ASSPGTFSNQPQH
>TRBD2|TRBJ2-2|TRBV5-1
ASSFGPGLNSGELF
>NA|TRBJ2-7|TRBV15
ATSRDPRDEQY
>TRBD1|TRBJ1-5|TRBV10-3
AISEDRGQPQH
>NA|TRBJ1-2|TRBV4-3
ASSQDADLSGGYGYT
>TRBD1|TRBJ1-5|TRBV18
ASSLGTGVGQPQH
>TRBD2|TRBJ2-3|TRBV30
AWSKREGFADTQY
>NA|TRBJ1-1|TRBV5-4
ASSLPGTEAF
>NA|TRBJ1-1|TRBV7-2
ASSFDNMNTEAF
>TRBD2|TRBJ2-1|TRBV7-7
ASSLTAGGPEQF
>TRBD1|TRBJ2-2|TRBV10-3
AISESKGATTGELF
>NA|TRBJ1-2|TRBV5-1
ASSFADNYGYT
>NA|TRBJ1-2|TRBV4-3
ASSPLVSSNYGYT
>NA|TRBJ2-1|TRBV28
ASSLFHGDYNEQF
>NA|TRBJ1-5|TRBV7-8
ASSESSGGGGQPQH
>TRBD1|TRBJ1-2|TRBV11-2
ASSRSDRGGYT
>TRBD1|TRBJ1-2|TRBV10-3
AISGRQGTNYGYT
>NA|TRBJ1-1|TRBV4-1
ASSQDIRADYTEAF
>TRBD2|TRBJ2-6|TRBV19
ASLSGSLSGANVLT
>NA|TRBJ1-4|TRBV5-1
ASSLYPEQGGVEKLF
>TRBD1|TRBJ1-5|TRBV18
ASSPGQGGNQPQH
>TRBD1|TRBJ2-7|TRBV11-2
ASSSQGQGNEQY
>TRBD1|TRBJ2-3|TRBV13
ASSRDRGEDTQY
>TRBD1|TRBJ2-3|TRBV9
ASSAVDRGTDTQY
>TRBD1|TRBJ1-1|TRBV5-1
ASSSQPLTGALNTEAF
>NA|TRBJ2-7|TRBV5-5
ASSVETSNSYEQY
>TRBD1|TRBJ1-1|TRBV28
ASSQSGGRAEAF
>NA|TRBJ1-1|TRBV15
ATSPQSQNTEAF
>NA|TRBJ1-2|TRBV4-3
ASSQGRVSSNYGYT
>NA|TRBJ1-4|TRBV7-2
ASSLGAAGKEKLF
>NA|TRBJ1-2|TRBV7-2
ASSLAGSFYGYT
>NA|TRBJ1-2|TRBV4-3
ASSQEFGTGPYHYGYT
>TRBD1|TRBJ2-7|TRBV6-1
ASSEVVGQGPYEQY
>TRBD1|TRBJ1-5|TRBV19
ASSIGTANNQPQH
>NA|TRBJ1-3|TRBV6-6
ASSYMASGNTIY
>NA|TRBJ1-5|TRBV27
ASSARGRDQPQH
>TRBD1|TRBJ2-5|TRBV28
ASSLTGALQETQY
>TRBD1|TRBJ2-1|TRBV7-7
ASSLGTGVYNEQF
>TRBD1|TRBJ1-4|TRBV6-5
ASSLDRGGKLF
>TRBD1|TRBJ2-7|TRBV6-1
ASSAGTGATYTGYEQY
>NA|TRBJ2-5|TRBV10-3
AISGLPDTQETQY
>NA|TRBJ1-6|TRBV15
ATSKRSYNSPLH
>TRBD2|TRBJ2-3|TRBV7-2
ASSLEVAGGPADTQY
>NA|TRBJ2-7|TRBV2
ASSDPGSIDYEQY
>TRBD1|TRBJ2-5|TRBV10-2
ASSGGQGLRETQY
>TRBD1|TRBJ1-1|TRBV28
ASSVTGETEAF
>TRBD1|TRBJ2-7|TRBV29-1
SVEETGDGRGSYEQY
>TRBD1|TRBJ1-1|TRBV15
ATSRAGTGYTEAF
>TRBD1|TRBJ1-1|TRBV7-2
ASSSASGQPVDEAF
>NA|TRBJ1-3|TRBV11-2
ASSSQTPSGNTIY
>NA|TRBJ2-1|TRBV29-1
SVRVVENEQF